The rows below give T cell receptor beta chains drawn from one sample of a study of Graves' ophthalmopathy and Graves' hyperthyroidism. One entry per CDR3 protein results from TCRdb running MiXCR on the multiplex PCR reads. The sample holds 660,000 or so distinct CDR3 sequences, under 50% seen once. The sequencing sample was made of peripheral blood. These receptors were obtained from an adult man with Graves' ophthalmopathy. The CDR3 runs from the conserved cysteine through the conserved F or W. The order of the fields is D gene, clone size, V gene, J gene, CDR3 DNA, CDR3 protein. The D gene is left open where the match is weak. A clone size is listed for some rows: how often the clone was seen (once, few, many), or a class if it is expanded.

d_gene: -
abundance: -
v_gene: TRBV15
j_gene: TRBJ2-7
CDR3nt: TGTGCCACCAGCAGAGATCTCGCCCACGAGCAGTACTTC
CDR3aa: CATSRDLAHEQYF

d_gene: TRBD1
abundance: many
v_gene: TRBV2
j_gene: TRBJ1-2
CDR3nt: TGTGCCAGCAATAGTGGACCGGGACAGCTGGGAGGCTACACCTTC
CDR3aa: CASNSGPGQLGGYTF

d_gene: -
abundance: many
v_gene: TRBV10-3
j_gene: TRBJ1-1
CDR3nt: TGTGCCATCAGCAGGGCGGGGAACACTGAAGCTTTCTTT
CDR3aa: CAISRAGNTEAFF

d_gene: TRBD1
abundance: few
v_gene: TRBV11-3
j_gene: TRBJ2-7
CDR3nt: TGTGCCAGCGGCGGACAGGGTGAAGCCTACGAGCAGTACTTC
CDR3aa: CASGGQGEAYEQYF

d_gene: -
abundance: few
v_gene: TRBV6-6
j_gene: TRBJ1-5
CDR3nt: TGTGCCAGCTATTCTTCCCTGACAGAGATCCATAGCAATCAGCCCCAGCATTTT
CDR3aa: CASYSSLTEIHSNQPQHF

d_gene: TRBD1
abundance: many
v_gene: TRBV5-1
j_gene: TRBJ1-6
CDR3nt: TGCGCCAGCAGCATGACAGGGCCCGGATACTCACCCCTCCACTTT
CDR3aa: CASSMTGPGYSPLHF

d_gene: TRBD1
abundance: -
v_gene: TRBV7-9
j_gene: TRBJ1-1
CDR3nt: TGTGCCAGCAGCGCATCAGGGGGCAGAGCTTTCTTT
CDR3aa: CASSASGGRAFF

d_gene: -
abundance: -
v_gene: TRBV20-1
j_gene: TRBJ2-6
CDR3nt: TGCAGTGCTAGCGAGGGGGACCCTGGGGCCAACGTCCTGACTTTC
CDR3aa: CSASEGDPGANVLTF

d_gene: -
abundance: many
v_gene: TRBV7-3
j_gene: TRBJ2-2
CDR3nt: TGTGCCAGCAGCAAACAGGGGAACACCGGGGAGCTGTTTTTT
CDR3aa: CASSKQGNTGELFF

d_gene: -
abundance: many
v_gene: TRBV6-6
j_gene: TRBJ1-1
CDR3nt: TGTGCCAGCAGTTACTGGCCAGACCAAAAAGCTTTCTTT
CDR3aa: CASSYWPDQKAFF

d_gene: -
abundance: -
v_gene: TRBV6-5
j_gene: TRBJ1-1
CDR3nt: TGTGCCAGCAGTTACTCGATTTTACAGATGAACACTGAAGCTTTCTTT
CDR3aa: CASSYSILQMNTEAFF

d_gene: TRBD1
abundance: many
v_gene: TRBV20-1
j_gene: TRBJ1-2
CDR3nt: TGCAGTGCTTGGCACAGGGGGCGGATTTATGGCTACACCTTC
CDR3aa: CSAWHRGRIYGYTF

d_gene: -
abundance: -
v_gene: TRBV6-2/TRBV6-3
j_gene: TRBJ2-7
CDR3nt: TGTGCCAGCAGTACTCGGGCGTCCTACGAGCAGTACTTC
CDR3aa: CASSTRASYEQYF

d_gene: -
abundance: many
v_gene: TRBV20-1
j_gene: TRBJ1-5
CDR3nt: TGCAGTGCTAGAGTCGGGGGAGGTAGCAATCAGCCCCAGCATTTT
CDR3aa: CSARVGGGSNQPQHF

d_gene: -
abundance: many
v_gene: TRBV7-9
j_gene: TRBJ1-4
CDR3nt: TGTGCCAGCAGCTTAGCGGGGACGGTCGGTGCAACTAATGAAAAACTGTTTTTT
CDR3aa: CASSLAGTVGATNEKLFF

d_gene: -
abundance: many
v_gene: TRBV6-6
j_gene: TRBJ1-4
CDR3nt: TGTGCCAGCAATCGAACTGCAACTAATGAAAAACTGTTTTTT
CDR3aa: CASNRTATNEKLFF

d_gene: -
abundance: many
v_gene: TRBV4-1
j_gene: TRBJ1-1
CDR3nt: TGCGCCAGCAGCCAAGATTTGGGGTTTGAAGCTTTCTTT
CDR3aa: CASSQDLGFEAFF

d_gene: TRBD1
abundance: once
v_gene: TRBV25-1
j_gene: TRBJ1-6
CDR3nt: TGTGCCAGCAGTGAATATTGGGGACAGGGCCAATCACCCCTCCACTTT
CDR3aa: CASSEYWGQGQSPLHF

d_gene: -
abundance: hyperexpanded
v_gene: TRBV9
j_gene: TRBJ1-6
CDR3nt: TGTGCCAGCAGCGCCAGTAATTCACCCCTCCACTTT
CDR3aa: CASSASNSPLHF

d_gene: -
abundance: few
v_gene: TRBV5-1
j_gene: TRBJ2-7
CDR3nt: TGCGCCAGCAGCTTGAGGGACAAGACCTACGAGCAGTACTTC
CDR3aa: CASSLRDKTYEQYF

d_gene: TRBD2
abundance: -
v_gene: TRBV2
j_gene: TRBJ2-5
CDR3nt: TGTGCCAGCAGCTTGGGCGGGGGCCAGTACTTC
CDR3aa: CASSLGGGQYF

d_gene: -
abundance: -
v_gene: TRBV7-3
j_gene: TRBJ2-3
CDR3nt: TGTGCCAGCAGCTTACCCGGGGGCGAGGCAGATACGCAGTATTTT
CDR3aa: CASSLPGGEADTQYF

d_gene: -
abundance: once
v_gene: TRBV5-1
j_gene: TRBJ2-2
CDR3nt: TGCGCCAGCAGCCTCCTTAGGGGCTCTGCCACCGGGGAGCTGTTTTTT
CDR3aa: CASSLLRGSATGELFF

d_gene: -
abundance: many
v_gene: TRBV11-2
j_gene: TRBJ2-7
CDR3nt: TGTGCCAGCAGTTCCCACTTCGAAACGACCTACGAGCAGTACTTC
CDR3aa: CASSSHFETTYEQYF

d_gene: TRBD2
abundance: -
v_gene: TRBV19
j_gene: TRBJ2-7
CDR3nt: TGTGCCTGTTCTCCGGGACTAGCGGGCTACGAGCAGTACTTC
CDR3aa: CACSPGLAGYEQYF

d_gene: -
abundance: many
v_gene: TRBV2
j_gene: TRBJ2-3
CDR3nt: TGTGCCAGCAGCAGAGGGGAAAACACAGATACGCAGTATTTT
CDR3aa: CASSRGENTDTQYF

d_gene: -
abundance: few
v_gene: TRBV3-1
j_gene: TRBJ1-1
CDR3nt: TGTGCCAGCAGCCAACCGGGGATATCGGAAGCTTTCTTT
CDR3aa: CASSQPGISEAFF

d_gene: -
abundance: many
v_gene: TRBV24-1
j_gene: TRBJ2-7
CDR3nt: TGTGCCACCGGCAGCGGCCACGAGCAGTACTTC
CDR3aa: CATGSGHEQYF

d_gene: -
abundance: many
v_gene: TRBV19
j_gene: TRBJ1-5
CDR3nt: TGTGCCAGCAATCAACAGGTGAGGGAGCCCCAGCATTTT
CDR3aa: CASNQQVREPQHF

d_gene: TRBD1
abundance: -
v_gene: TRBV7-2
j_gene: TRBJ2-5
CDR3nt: TGTGCCAGCAGCTTACCCTTAGGGCAGGGGGCAGACGAGACCCAGTACTTC
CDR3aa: CASSLPLGQGADETQYF

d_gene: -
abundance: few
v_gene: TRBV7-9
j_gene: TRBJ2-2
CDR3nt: TGCGCCAGCAGCCAAGGGCGAGCCTCGAACACCGGGGAGCTGTTTTTT
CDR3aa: CASSQGRASNTGELFF

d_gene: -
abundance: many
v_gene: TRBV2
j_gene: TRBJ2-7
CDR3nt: TGTGCCAGCACTGCAGGGTCGTACGAGCAGTACTTC
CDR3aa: CASTAGSYEQYF

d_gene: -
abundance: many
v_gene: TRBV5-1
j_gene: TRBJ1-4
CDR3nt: TGCGCCAGCAGCTTAGGAGTCGGCTCTAATGAAAAACTGTTTTTT
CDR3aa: CASSLGVGSNEKLFF

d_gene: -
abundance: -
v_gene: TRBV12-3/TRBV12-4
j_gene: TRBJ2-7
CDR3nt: TGTGCCAGCAGTTTTATGGGTATGGCAGAAAGCGAGCAGTACTTC
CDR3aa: CASSFMGMAESEQYF

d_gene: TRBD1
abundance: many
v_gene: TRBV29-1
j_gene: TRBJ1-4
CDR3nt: TGCAGTGCATCGGGACAGGGAAATGAAAAACTGTTTTTT
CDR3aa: CSASGQGNEKLFF

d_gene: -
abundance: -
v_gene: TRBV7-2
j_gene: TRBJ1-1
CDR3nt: TGCGCCAGCAGCCTCCTCGCCCACGGGGCCGGCATGAACACTGAAGCTTTCTTT
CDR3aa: CASSLLAHGAGMNTEAFF

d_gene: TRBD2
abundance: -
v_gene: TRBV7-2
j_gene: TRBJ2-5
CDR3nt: TGTGCCAGCAGCTTAGCTGGCGGGGGGACCCAGTACTTC
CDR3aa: CASSLAGGGTQYF

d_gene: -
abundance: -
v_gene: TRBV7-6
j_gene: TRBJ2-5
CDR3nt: TGTGCCAGCAGCCCCCGTTCAGGAGAGACCCAGTACTTC
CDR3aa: CASSPRSGETQYF

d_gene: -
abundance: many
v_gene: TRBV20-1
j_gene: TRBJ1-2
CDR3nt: TGCAGTGCTAGAGATGCAGGGTGGAACTATGGCTACACCTTC
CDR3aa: CSARDAGWNYGYTF

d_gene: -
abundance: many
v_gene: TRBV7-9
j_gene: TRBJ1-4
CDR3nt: TGTGCCAGCAGCCAAGCGGGAGGACAGAATAATGAAAAACTGTTTTTT
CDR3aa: CASSQAGGQNNEKLFF

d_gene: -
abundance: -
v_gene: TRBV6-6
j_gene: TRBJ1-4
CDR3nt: TGTGCCAGCAGTGAATTTGGGGACGGGAATGAAAAACTGTTTTTT
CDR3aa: CASSEFGDGNEKLFF

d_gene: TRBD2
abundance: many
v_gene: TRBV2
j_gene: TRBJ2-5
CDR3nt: TGTGCCAGCAACCCTACTTTAGCGGGAGGACAAGAGACCCAGTACTTC
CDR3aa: CASNPTLAGGQETQYF

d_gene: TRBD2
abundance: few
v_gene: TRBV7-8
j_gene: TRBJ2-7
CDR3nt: TGTGCCAGCAGCTCCGGGGGACTAGCGGAGAGCTCCTACGAGCAGTACTTC
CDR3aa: CASSSGGLAESSYEQYF

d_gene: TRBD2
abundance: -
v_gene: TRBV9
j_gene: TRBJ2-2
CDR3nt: TGTGCCAGCAGCGTAGATGGGGGACTAGCGGGAGCAGTCGGGGAGCTGTTTTTT
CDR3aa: CASSVDGGLAGAVGELFF

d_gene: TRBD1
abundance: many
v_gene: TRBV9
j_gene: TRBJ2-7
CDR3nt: TGTGCCAGCAGCGTAGCTGGACAGGGGGCAGGGGAGCAGTACTTC
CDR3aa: CASSVAGQGAGEQYF